The entry that follows covers one T cell receptor beta chain sequence. Its antigen target is currently unknown. The sample holds no much larger clone one base away, and base qualities are not on file. The data were taken from a study of blood T cells in healthy people across ages (dated by TCRdb to the mid-2010s). Notes on the research overall: In model experiments, roughly one uniquely barcoded TCR beta cDNA molecule per two T cells was captured by template switching. The study measured age-related changes in TCR beta repertoire diversity using deep sequencing normalized with unique cDNA molecular identifiers. Using the same blood draw, the study looked at two additional independent replicas of 1 million unique cDNA reads for two donors, one aged 18 to 30 and the other aged 80 or older. Four age groups were formed from the donors: young (average 16 years), middle-aged (just under 40), aged (under 70) and long-lived (82).

The method was 5' RACE. Sequencing was carried out with an Illumina HiSeq 2500. The second PCR ran for about 7 to 11 cycles and used a J-beta primer mix along with a sample-barcoded 5' primer. A template-switch 5' adaptor carrying 12 random nucleotides introduced a unique molecular identifier onto each TCR beta cDNA molecule. Each sample yielded at least 2.5 million CDR3-containing paired-end reads. All of the RNA was converted into first-strand cDNA using the Mint cDNA synthesis kit, with a TRBC-specific oligonucleotide serving as the primer. After uracil-DNA glycosylase treatment, a first 18-cycle PCR used universal primers M1SS and BC2_uni_R on all cDNA. Per the original workflow: For normalization, 1 million high-quality reads, each with a distinct molecular identifier, were randomly selected from each sample. Reads with shared molecular identifiers were discarded instead of being binned into consensus sequences. MiTCR, with a Q25 quality threshold and the strictest error-elimination algorithm, was used for CDR3 identification, clonotype clustering and error correction. A nonparametric unseen species model using Euler transformation provided a lower-bound estimate of total TCR beta diversity. TCRdb cleaned the public reads at Q25 with fastp, built clones with MiXCR and kept in-frame beta chains. CDR3 protein sequences are deduplicated, and each keeps its most common genes and DNA. In this record, the V and J calls reflect TCRdb's handling and not the investigators' own analysis. The table for this sample lists around 990,000 distinct CDR3 sequences; under 30% of them were counted only once. The ten largest account for around 0.75% of the sample.

Study-wide conclusions, independent of this receptor: Conclusive comparison of naive and antigen-experienced compartments was prevented by the profiling of bulk unsorted PBMCs. Observed TCR beta diversity per million T cells fell roughly linearly with age, and a significant reduction was already apparent by age around 40. Estimates of total diversity based on one million sequenced T cells were considered lower bounds and underestimates. Compared with the aged group, the long-lived group had more naive CD4+ T cells, fewer expanded clones and increased TCR diversity, a pattern suggesting age selection. Observed TCR beta diversity correlated strongly with the percentage of naive T cells measured by flow cytometry. Donor CMV infection status was unknown, potentially confounding age-related changes in expanded clonotypes.

V loses 2 bases, J loses 4 bases, and the germline ends lie 11 bases apart. The CDR3 numbers 13 residues from cysteine through phenylalanine. The only DNA kept is the CDR3, 39 bases in frame from the first base. From the germline V gene, CDR1 is SQVTM and CDR2 is ANQGSEA. Donors were 39 systemically healthy Caucasian individuals from Russia aged roughly 6 to 95 years. Each donor gave ten milliliters of peripheral blood, collected into EDTA-treated Vacutainer tubes. Ficoll-Paque density-gradient centrifugation was used to isolate PBMCs, with at least 6.5 million per sample. Trizol reagent was used to extract total RNA from PBMCs, with at least 5 micrograms per sample. The percentages of naive CD45RAhigh/CD27high T cells were determined by flow cytometry on a PBMC aliquot from every donor. These records were also assigned to another study, of T cells of mothers and their children. Taken from the second paper: The donors were nine systemically healthy Caucasian individuals, made up of three mothers and their six children. cDNA synthesis used all of the extracted RNA, with roughly 1.5 ug of RNA in each 15 ul reaction. In the second PCR, the M1S primer added sample barcodes and 2-4 random nucleotides. Each mother yielded over 10 million TCR beta CDR3 reads and each child 3 million to 3.5 million reads. Thymic selection shapes the output of TCR recombination in a similar way in related and unrelated pairs, and inherited differences have a minor effect. Related mother-child pairs always showed normalized repertoire overlap that was slightly higher than in unrelated mother-child pairs, though the difference was never significant. No persistent microchimeric T cell clones were found, with a detection sensitivity of 75 to 100 clones per million clonotypes. In the study, deep NGS was used to compare the TCR beta repertoires of mothers and children, and features distinguishing related mother-child pairs from unrelated individuals were sought. The mean age was about 40 +/- 4 years for the mothers and approximately 11 +/- 4 years for the children. Libraries were sequenced on Illumina HiSeq 2000 with 100+100 nt paired-end reads after adapter ligation with NEBNext reagents. To prevent cross-contamination, the mother and child libraries were prepared one month apart and sequenced in separate runs. For each donor, somewhere between roughly 450,000 and 2,000,000 distinct TCR beta clonotypes were identified. Naive TCR beta clonotypes were estimated from low-frequency clonotypes matched to each donor's FACS-determined naive share, without sorting.

The sequence is built from TRBV29-1 and TRBJ1-2, with a tentative D gene TRBD1 over 5 matching bases. The sequenced material came from blood. This receptor was taken from a girl aged 2-9 years in good health. The CDR3 protein sequence reads: CSVEQGESYGYTF. Here is the DNA: TGCAGCGTTGAACAGGGAGAAAGCTATGGCTACACCTTC.